The present TCR beta chain was sequenced within a study of T cell clones after liver transplantation. Study details: HCV positivity affected three of eight recipients; the rest lacked autoimmune or viral indications.

This CDR3 comprises 12 residues. CDR1 and CDR2 from the germline V gene are LNHDA and SQIVND (reference sequence). V shed 8 bases and J shed 0 bases, with 5 bases lying between them. Clones were read by immunoSEQ multiplex PCR, and TCRdb kept only the in-frame ones, dropping some. The repertoire holds around 70,000 clones, with about 91% as singletons. The sample in question was CD4+ T cells from blood, obtained about 25 months after liver transplant. This chain uses TRBV19 with TRBJ1-3; D call uncertain. The receptor was derived from a human patient who received a liver transplant. These T cells may partly come from the graft donor. The CDR3 spells CASGDSGNTIYF. The CDR3 DNA reads as TGTGCCAGTGGGGACTCTGGAAACACCATATATTTT.